Presented here are 21 T cell receptor beta chains from one specimen sequenced in a study of control samples from healthy donors and cancer patients. TCRdb keeps only in-frame clones here, not all; method: immunoSEQ multiplex PCR. This sample has around 140,000 clones, with around 90% found just once. Sequencing was done on a sample of blood. Source of these receptors: a man aged 18 to 30 in good health.

The chain carries TRBV25-1 and TRBJ1-1; 8 bases fit TRBD1. The germline V gene encodes CDR1 MGHDK and CDR2 SYGVNS. This CDR3 comprises 13 residues. Unmatched junction bases numbered 8, after V lost 3 bases and J lost 11 bases. CDR3 amino acids: CASSDPGGQVAFF. The CDR3 nucleotides are TGTGCCAGCAGTGATCCCGGGGGACAGGTGGCTTTCTTT. Full variable domain (outside the CDR3, taken from reference TRBV25-1 and TRBJ1-1): EADIYQTPRYLVIGTGKKITLECSQTMGHDKMYWYQQDPGMELHLIHYSYGVNSTEKGDLSSESTVSRIRTEHFPLTLESARPSHTSQYLCASSDPGGQVAFFGQGTRLTVV.

The V gene is TRBV7-3, the J gene TRBJ2-1; D is unresolved. V shed 5 bases and J shed 5 bases, with 16 bases lying between them. The germline V gene has CDR1 SGHTA and CDR2 FQGTGA. The CDR3 extends over 15 amino acids. The CDR3 sequence: CASSVGLGPHNEQFF. The CDR3 nucleotides read TGTGCCAGCAGCGTCGGGTTGGGCCCTCACAATGAGCAGTTCTTC.

In this sample, this clone turned up once. The gene calls are TRBV18 and TRBJ1-1, with a weak D call TRBD1 (5 bases). V was pared by 3 bases and J by 1 base, with 9 bases between. Germline V gene lookup returns CDR1 KGHSH and CDR2 LQKENI. There are 14 residues in the CDR3. The CDR3 is CASSPAGRNTEAFF. CDR3 bases: TGTGCCAGCTCACCGGCAGGGCGGAACACTGAAGCTTTCTTT.

The chain employs TRBV11-2 and TRBJ2-3; no definite D call. V shed 4 bases and J shed 6 bases, with 5 bases lying between them. The CDR3 has 11 residues. Germline-derived CDR1 and CDR2 are SGHAT and FQNNGV. The DNA for the CDR3 is TGTGCCAGCAGCTCAGCGGATACGCAGTATTTT. Amino acids: CASSSADTQYF.

The chain combines TRBV2 with TRBJ2-3, with TRBD2 identical over 10 bases. There are 14 residues in the CDR3. CDR1 SNHLY and CDR2 FYNNEI come from the germline V gene. V dropped 6 bases and J dropped 4; count of bases not matched to a gene: 4. The CDR3 protein is CASSATSGPDTQYF. Written as DNA, the CDR3 is TGTGCCAGCAGCGCGACTAGCGGGCCAGATACGCAGTATTTT.

The J gene is TRBJ2-3, the V gene TRBV7-9; D ambiguous. The CDR3 loop spans 14 amino acids. Germline CDR1 SEHNR, CDR2 FQNEAQ (reference sequence). Between the trimmed V and J ends, which lost 1 base and 0 bases, there was a span of 5 bases. The CDR3 DNA reads TGTGCCAGCAGCTTAGAACCTAGCACAGATACGCAGTATTTT. It codes for CASSLEPSTDTQYF. Based on the CDR3 plus reference TRBV7-9 and TRBJ2-3, the full variable domain is DTGVSQNPRHKITKRGQNVTFRCDPISEHNRLYWYRQTLGQGPEFLTYFQNEAQLEKSRLLSDRFSAERPKGSFSTLEIQRTEQGDSAMYLCASSLEPSTDTQYFGPGTRLTVL.

The V gene is TRBV6-6, the J gene TRBJ2-7; no clear D. Between the trimmed V and J ends, which lost 5 bases and 4 bases, there was a span of 12 bases. CDR1 MNHNY and CDR2 SVGAGI come from the germline V gene (reference sequence). The CDR3 is made up of 13 amino acids. CDR3 in amino acids: CASSPPTPYEQYF. The DNA of the CDR3 is TGTGCCAGCAGTCCGCCGACACCTTACGAGCAGTACTTC.

The J gene is TRBJ1-4, the V gene TRBV7-9; D call uncertain. This CDR3 has 16 residues. CDR1 and CDR2 from the germline V gene are SEHNR and FQNEAQ (reference sequence). V lost 3 bases and J 0 bases, leaving 11 bases between the germline ends. CDR3 region: CASSLGRVATNEKLFF. The CDR3 DNA is TGTGCCAGCAGCTTGGGCCGGGTGGCAACTAATGAAAAACTGTTTTTT.

This chain joins TRBV12-3 or TRBV12-4 and TRBJ1-5; the D gene is possibly TRBD1 (6 bases). The CDR3 is made up of 12 amino acids. V was shortened by 7 bases and J by 7 bases, with 11 bases between the two germline ends. The CDR3 is CASTSGAQPQHF. The CDR3 coding sequence is TGTGCCAGCACCTCAGGGGCGCAGCCCCAGCATTTT.

The chain uses TRBV5-6 and TRBJ2-7; D call uncertain. CDR1 and CDR2 (germline): SGHDT, YYEEEE. The CDR3 covers 11 residues. The ends were cut back, 4 bases at V and 1 base at J, with 3 bases in the middle. The CDR3 here is CASSGSYEQYF. The CDR3 DNA reads as TGTGCCAGCAGCGGGTCCTACGAGCAGTACTTC.

The chain has TRBV9 and TRBJ2-7; TRBD1 matches at 8 bases. Trimming took 2 bases from V and 7 from J; bases not matched to a gene: 11. Germline V gene data show CDR1 as SGDLS and CDR2 as YYNGEE. CDR3 length equals 15 residues. CDR3 DNA: TGTGCCAGCAGCGTTAGCACAGGGGGTTATGGGGAGCAGTACTTC. This codes for CASSVSTGGYGEQYF.

The rearrangement uses TRBV15 and TRBJ1-1; D gene uncertain. Germline V gives CDR1 LNHNV, CDR2 YYDKDF (reference sequence). Trimming stripped 0 bases from V and 3 bases from J, with 11 bases between. This CDR3 spans 15 amino acids. CDR3: CATSREFGLDTEAFF. CDR3 bases: TGTGCCACCAGCAGAGAGTTCGGGTTGGACACTGAAGCTTTCTTT.

This clone was observed once. The chain recombines TRBV4-2 with TRBJ1-5; D uncertain. This CDR3 comprises 16 residues. CDR1 and CDR2 (germline): LGHNA, YNFKEQ. V dropped 1 base and J dropped 0 bases, with 10 bases sitting between them. The CDR3 loop is CASSQGSRYSNQPQHF. CDR3 in DNA: TGTGCCAGCAGCCAAGGGAGCAGATATAGCAATCAGCCCCAGCATTTT.

The rearrangement links TRBV2 to TRBJ2-5, with D tentatively TRBD2 (7 bases). The CDR3 is made up of 12 amino acids. CDR1 and CDR2 from the germline V gene are SNHLY and FYNNEI. Between the trimmed V and J ends, which lost 8 bases and 5 bases, there was a span of 12 bases. The CDR3, as DNA: TGTGCCAGCGGGGGGGCCGCGGAGACCCAGTACTTC. Translation gives CASGGAAETQYF. Variable domain in full (rest from reference TRBV2 and TRBJ2-5): EPEVTQTPSHQVTQMGQEVILRCVPISNHLYFYWYRQILGQKVEFLVSFYNNEISEKSEIFDDQFSVERPDGSNFTLKIRSTKLEDSAMYFCASGGAAETQYFGPGTRLLVL.

CDR3 nucleotide sequence: TGTGCCAGCTCGAAGGGACGACCCTACGAGCAGTACTTC. This encodes CASSKGRPYEQYF. This chain joins TRBV18 and TRBJ2-7; either TRBD1 or TRBD2 may supply D (5 bases each). This CDR3 has 13 residues. CDR1 and CDR2 from the germline V gene are KGHSH and LQKENI. Trimming took 6 bases from V and 2 from J, leaving 11 bases between them. Full variable domain (rest looked up from reference TRBV18 and TRBJ2-7): NAGVMQNPRHLVRRRGQEARLRCSPMKGHSHVYWYRQLPEEGLKFMVYLQKENIIDESGMPKERFSAEFPKEGPSILRIQQVVRGDSAAYFCASSKGRPYEQYFGPGTRLTVT.

The chain recombines TRBV9 with TRBJ2-3; D is uncertain. The germline gives CDR1 SGDLS, CDR2 YYNGEE. Trimming took 0 bases from V and 3 from J, leaving 2 bases between them. There are 12 residues in the CDR3. The CDR3 spells CASSVATDTQYF. CDR3 sequence (DNA): TGTGCCAGCAGCGTAGCTACAGATACGCAGTATTTT.

The chain carries TRBV6-5 and TRBJ1-2; D gene uncertain. V lost 6 bases, J lost 4 bases, and 15 bases lay in between. From germline, CDR1 is MNHEY and CDR2 SVGAGI. The CDR3 runs to 14 residues. CDR3 DNA: TGTGCCAGCAGCGATAAGGACGGAGTCTATGGCTACACCTTC. Encoded protein: CASSDKDGVYGYTF.

This clone was seen once. The CDR3 protein is CASRLDRGTETQYF. CDR3 nucleotide sequence: TGTGCCAGCAGATTGGACAGGGGGACAGAGACCCAGTACTTC. The V and J genes are TRBV2 and TRBJ2-5; the match to TRBD1 covers 10 bases. CDR1 SNHLY and CDR2 FYNNEI come from the germline V gene. V lost 6 bases and J lost 4; bases outside the gene matches: 5. There are 14 residues in the CDR3.

The rearrangement links TRBV6-5 to TRBJ2-2; D is possibly TRBD1 (6 bases). Trimming pared 11 bases from V and 5 bases from J, leaving 15 bases between. This CDR3 is 13 amino acids long. Germline lookup yields CDR1 MNHEY and CDR2 SVGAGI. CDR3 protein: CACFQGRTGELFF. CDR3 nucleotides: TGTGCCTGCTTCCAGGGGAGAACCGGGGAGCTGTTTTTT.

The V and J genes are TRBV7-3 and TRBJ2-7; no clear D. The CDR3 is 15 residues long. Germline-derived CDR1 and CDR2 are SGHTA and FQGTGA. Trimming removed 2 bases from V and 0 bases from J, with 11 bases in between. The chain's CDR3 is CASSLLASSSYEQYF. CDR3 bases: TGTGCCAGCAGCTTATTAGCCAGCAGCTCCTACGAGCAGTACTTC.

V and J are TRBV2 and TRBJ1-2; maybe TRBD1 (5 bases). CDR1 and CDR2 from the germline V gene are SNHLY and FYNNEI. CDR3 length: 14 residues. The germline V and J ends were trimmed by 6 bases and 7 bases, with 18 bases remaining between them. The CDR3: CASSAPGGRGGYTF. In DNA, the CDR3 is TGTGCCAGCAGCGCCCCGGGGGGGAGGGGTGGCTACACCTTC.